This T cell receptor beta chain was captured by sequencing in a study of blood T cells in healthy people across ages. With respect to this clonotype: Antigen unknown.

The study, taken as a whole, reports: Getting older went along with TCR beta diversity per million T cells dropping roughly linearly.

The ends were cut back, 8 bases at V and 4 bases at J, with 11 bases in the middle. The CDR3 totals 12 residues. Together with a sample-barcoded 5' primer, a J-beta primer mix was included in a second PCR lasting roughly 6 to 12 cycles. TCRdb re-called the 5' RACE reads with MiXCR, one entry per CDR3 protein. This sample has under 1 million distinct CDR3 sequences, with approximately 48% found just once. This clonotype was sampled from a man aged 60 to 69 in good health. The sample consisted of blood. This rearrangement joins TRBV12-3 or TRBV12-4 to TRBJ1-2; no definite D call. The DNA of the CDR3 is TGTGCCAGCTCCCATACAGTCTATGGCTACACCTTC. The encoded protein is CASSHTVYGYTF.